These T cell receptor beta chains were read from a single sample in a study of cytomegalovirus exposure and HLA in healthy donors. Repertoires were generated with immunoSEQ multiplex PCR, while TCRdb's copy carries only in-frame clones and drops some. The repertoire consists of under 90,000 clones, with roughly 77% occurring once and the leading ten covering approximately 2%. The sample taken for sequencing was PBMCs. Receptors originate from a man aged 35 to 55 in good health and CMV-seronegative. The CDR3 runs from the conserved cysteine through the conserved F or W. Each record gives: D gene, J gene, V gene, clone size, CDR3 protein, CDR3 DNA. D genes are given only for firm matches. Only part of the rows carry a size: once, few, many, or a class if the clone is expanded.

-	TRBJ2-6	TRBV7-9	once	CASSLRQAIANVLTF	TGTGCCAGCAGCTTACGACAGGCAATAGCCAACGTCCTGACTTTC
-	TRBJ1-2	TRBV5-1	-	CASSDSGEIDGYTF	TGCGCCAGCAGCGATTCAGGGGAAATCGATGGCTACACCTTC
-	TRBJ2-5	TRBV27	-	CASSLWVQAEEQYF	TGTGCCAGCAGTTTATGGGTACAGGCGGAAGAGCAGTACTTC
TRBD1	TRBJ2-7	TRBV5-6	-	CASSVGTGVSYEQYF	TGTGCCAGCAGCGTCGGGACAGGGGTTAGCTACGAGCAGTACTTC
-	TRBJ1-1	TRBV7-9	few	CAREGKWNTEAFF	TGTGCCAGGGAGGGAAAGTGGAACACTGAAGCTTTCTTT
-	TRBJ2-2	TRBV6-5	-	CASSLAVGAGELFF	TGTGCCAGCAGCTTAGCGGTTGGCGCCGGGGAGCTGTTTTTT
-	TRBJ1-5	TRBV6-5	-	CASRSRAQTRGPQHF	TGTGCCAGCCGCTCCCGGGCTCAAACCCGGGGGCCCCAGCATTTT
-	TRBJ2-1	TRBV4-2	-	CASSQDIQRAVYNEQFF	TGTGCCAGCAGCCAAGACATACAGCGGGCCGTATACAATGAGCAGTTCTTC
TRBD2	TRBJ2-7	TRBV29-1	few	CSALAGGSSYEQYF	TGCAGCGCCCTAGCGGGGGGGAGCTCCTACGAGCAGTACTTC
-	TRBJ2-4	TRBV6-1	-	CASSEYGGSTKNIQYF	TGTGCCAGCAGTGAATATGGGGGCTCAACCAAAAACATTCAGTACTTC
TRBD2	TRBJ2-1	TRBV30	-	CAWRVSGRPNEQFF	TGTGCCTGGAGGGTTAGCGGGAGACCCAATGAGCAGTTCTTC
-	TRBJ1-2	TRBV5-6	-	CASSLAGDYYGYTF	TGTGCCAGCAGCTTGGCGGGAGACTACTATGGCTACACCTTC
-	TRBJ1-1	TRBV6-1	-	CAVKANTEAFF	TGTGCCGTAAAAGCTAACACTGAAGCTTTCTTT
TRBD2	TRBJ2-1	TRBV30	few	CAWNGLAGVTEQFF	TGTGCCTGGAATGGACTAGCGGGAGTGACTGAGCAGTTCTTC
TRBD1	TRBJ1-1	TRBV9	-	CASSGQGVANTEAFF	TGTGCCAGCAGCGGACAGGGGGTCGCGAACACTGAAGCTTTCTTT
TRBD1	TRBJ1-1	TRBV5-1	-	CASTRTGGGTEAFF	TGCGCCAGCACCCGGACAGGGGGCGGCACTGAAGCTTTCTTT
TRBD2	TRBJ2-1	TRBV2	-	CASSSGASGGTEQFF	TGTGCCAGCAGTTCTGGGGCTAGCGGGGGCACTGAGCAGTTCTTC
TRBD1	TRBJ2-3	TRBV7-3	-	CASSLGGEVSDTQYF	TGTGCCAGCAGCCTAGGGGGCGAAGTCTCAGATACGCAGTATTTT
-	TRBJ1-2	TRBV2	-	CASTVGGGTRHGYTF	TGTGCCAGCACTGTAGGGGGGGGGACCCGACATGGCTACACCTTC
TRBD2	TRBJ2-1	TRBV28	-	CASSRGLAGALSSYNEQFF	TGTGCCAGCAGCCGGGGACTAGCGGGGGCCTTAAGCTCCTACAATGAGCAGTTCTTC
TRBD2	TRBJ2-2	TRBV30	-	CAWSPWTSGGSNTGELFF	TGTGCCTGGAGTCCTTGGACTAGCGGGGGGTCGAACACCGGGGAGCTGTTTTTT
TRBD2	TRBJ2-3	TRBV9	-	CASSASGGAADTQYF	TGTGCCAGCAGCGCTAGCGGGGGGGCCGCAGATACGCAGTATTTT
-	TRBJ1-1	TRBV19	-	CATTGGVGRTEAFF	TGTGCCACCACGGGGGGGGTCGGTAGGACTGAAGCTTTCTTT
-	TRBJ1-5	TRBV18	few	CASSPIRDQPQHF	TGTGCCAGCTCACCGATCAGGGATCAGCCCCAGCATTTT
TRBD1	TRBJ2-7	TRBV7-8	-	CASSWDRGYYEQYF	TGTGCCAGCAGCTGGGACAGGGGGTACTACGAGCAGTACTTC
TRBD2	TRBJ2-1	TRBV9	once	CASSVWGGEVNEQFF	TGTGCCAGCAGCGTGTGGGGGGGGGAGGTCAATGAGCAGTTCTTC
TRBD1	TRBJ1-3	TRBV5-6	-	CASSEGTVLLNTIYF	TGTGCCAGCAGCGAAGGGACAGTCCTCTTAAACACCATATATTTT
-	TRBJ1-5	TRBV10-2	-	CASSHQPGAREGQPQHF	TGCGCCAGCAGCCATCAACCGGGCGCCCGGGAAGGTCAGCCCCAGCATTTT
-	TRBJ1-1	TRBV4-1	-	CASSQAPEGVGTEAFF	TGCGCCAGCAGCCAAGCCCCAGAAGGGGTTGGGACTGAAGCTTTCTTT
-	TRBJ2-1	TRBV6-6	-	CASSPSTVSYNEQFF	TGTGCCAGCAGCCCCTCGACAGTCTCCTACAATGAGCAGTTCTTC
-	TRBJ2-7	TRBV27	-	CASSLYQGSHEQYF	TGTGCCAGCAGTTTATACCAGGGTTCCCACGAGCAGTACTTC
TRBD1	TRBJ2-6	TRBV7-9	-	CAGEKGAWGSGANVLTF	TGTGCCGGGGAAAAGGGGGCATGGGGCTCTGGGGCCAACGTCCTGACTTTC
TRBD1	TRBJ1-5	TRBV19	-	CASRMSTGGRDQPQHF	TGTGCCAGTAGGATGTCAACAGGGGGCCGTGATCAGCCCCAGCATTTT
-	TRBJ1-2	TRBV28	-	CASKLEQGRAYGYTF	TGTGCCAGCAAGCTAGAGCAGGGCCGGGCCTATGGCTACACCTTC
TRBD2	TRBJ2-3	TRBV27	-	CASSFFWGGSTDTQYF	TGTGCCAGCAGTTTTTTCTGGGGGGGGAGCACAGATACGCAGTATTTT
TRBD2	TRBJ2-3	TRBV5-1	-	CASSVGRTSGITDTQYF	TGCGCCAGCAGCGTAGGAAGGACTAGCGGGATTACAGATACGCAGTATTTT
TRBD1	TRBJ2-6	TRBV30	-	CAWSVPHRTGTGANVLTF	TGTGCCTGGAGTGTACCCCACCGGACAGGGACTGGGGCCAACGTCCTGACTTTC
TRBD2	TRBJ2-7	TRBV7-6	-	CASSLDIPTSGRAKGEQYF	TGTGCCAGCAGCTTAGATATCCCAACTAGCGGGAGGGCCAAGGGCGAGCAGTACTTC
-	TRBJ2-7	TRBV27	-	CASSGRTPQGPYEQYF	TGTGCCAGCAGCGGACGGACGCCCCAGGGCCCCTACGAGCAGTACTTC
-	TRBJ1-1	TRBV7-9	few	CASNRNTEAFF	TGTGCCAGCAATAGGAACACTGAAGCTTTCTTT
-	TRBJ1-2	TRBV7-9	-	CASSQTDNYGYTF	TGTGCCAGCAGCCAGACAGACAACTATGGCTACACCTTC
TRBD2	TRBJ2-2	TRBV30	-	CAWSGGRDVGELFF	TGTGCCTGGAGCGGCGGGAGGGACGTTGGGGAGCTGTTTTTT
-	TRBJ1-1	TRBV5-4	-	CASSLAGQGAFF	TGTGCCAGCAGCTTGGCAGGGCAGGGGGCTTTCTTT
-	TRBJ1-3	TRBV5-1	-	CASSDGTPGNTIYF	TGCGCCAGCAGCGACGGGACTCCTGGAAACACCATATATTTT
TRBD1	TRBJ1-1	TRBV29-1	-	CSVGSQGAEAFF	TGCAGCGTTGGAAGTCAGGGGGCTGAAGCTTTCTTT
-	TRBJ2-2	TRBV27	-	CASSLYGTGELFF	TGTGCCAGCAGTTTATACGGCACCGGGGAGCTGTTTTTT
-	TRBJ2-1	TRBV10-2	-	CASSLYNEQFF	TGCGCCAGCAGTCTTTACAATGAGCAGTTCTTC
TRBD1	TRBJ2-7	TRBV27	-	CASSLSTGIYEQYF	TGTGCCAGCAGTTTATCGACAGGGATCTACGAGCAGTACTTC
-	TRBJ1-2	TRBV5-4	-	CASSRRGGDSDGYTF	TGTGCCAGCAGCCGACGGGGAGGGGATTCCGATGGCTACACCTTC
-	TRBJ1-5	TRBV15	-	CASRTQAGPQHF	TGTGCCTCGCGGACCCAGGCGGGACCCCAGCATTTT
-	TRBJ1-1	TRBV18	-	CASSRMYRDFRTEAFF	TGTGCCAGCTCACGAATGTACAGGGATTTTAGGACTGAAGCTTTCTTT
-	TRBJ1-4	TRBV5-1	-	CASSLIGGNEKLFF	TGCGCCAGCAGCTTGATAGGCGGTAATGAAAAACTGTTTTTT
-	TRBJ1-2	TRBV6-5	few	CASSTPKQLNSGYTF	TGTGCCAGCAGCACCCCCAAGCAATTAAATTCTGGCTACACCTTC
TRBD2	TRBJ2-1	TRBV2	once	CALPGLAGANEQFF	TGTGCCCTGCCGGGACTAGCGGGAGCCAATGAGCAGTTCTTC
-	TRBJ1-2	TRBV5-1	-	CASSLAYRTLNYGYTF	TGCGCCAGCAGCTTGGCGTACCGGACACTTAACTATGGCTACACCTTC